The 23 T cell receptor beta chains presented below share a single source sample, sequenced in a study of cytomegalovirus exposure and HLA in healthy donors. The PCR was carried out with 60 Vbeta primers and 13 Jbeta primers. Produced via immunoSEQ multiplex PCR; TCRdb's table is partial and in-frame only. The sample has about 160,000 clones, 70% to 85% seen once. Sequenced input: PBMCs. All receptors derive from a man aged 25 to 45 in good health and CMV-seropositive.

This clone was recorded a few times. This CDR3 is also generated by other DNA sequences in the sample. This rearrangement joins TRBV19 to TRBJ1-1, with 9 bases lining up with TRBD1. V shed 4 bases, J shed 5 bases, and the junction held 5 bases outside the gene matches. Germline loops: CDR1 LNHDA, CDR2 SQIVND (reference sequence). The length of the CDR3 is 14 residues. The CDR3 region has the DNA TGTGCCAGTAGTAACAGGGGGCTCGGAACTGAAGCTTTCTTT. Its translation: CASSNRGLGTEAFF.

The J gene is TRBJ1-6, the V gene TRBV2; weak D call: TRBD1 (6 bases). Germline V gene data show CDR1 as SNHLY and CDR2 as FYNNEI. The germline V and J ends were trimmed by 5 bases and 7 bases, with 9 bases remaining between them. The CDR3 loop spans 13 amino acids. CDR3 residues: CASSSQGNSPLHF. For the CDR3, the DNA is TGTGCCAGCAGTTCACAGGGAAATTCACCCCTCCACTTT.

CDR3 loop: CASRRVDYGYTF. The CDR3 DNA is TGTGCCAGCAGGCGGGTGGACTATGGCTACACCTTC. V usage is TRBV2 and J usage is TRBJ1-2; D gene uncertain. V dropped 6 bases and J dropped 3 bases, with 8 bases sitting between them. The CDR3 covers 12 residues. From germline, CDR1 is SNHLY and CDR2 FYNNEI.

This rearrangement joins TRBV7-9 to TRBJ2-2; TRBD2 might be the D (6 bases). The CDR3 spans 15 residues. The V gene lost 5 bases and the J gene lost 3 bases, with 13 bases spanning the gap. CDR1 and CDR2 from the germline V gene are SEHNR and FQNEAQ (reference sequence). CDR3 nucleotide sequence: TGTGCCAGCAGCCTTTTTGGAGGGGACACCGGGGAGCTGTTTTTT. Translated, it gives CASSLFGGDTGELFF. The full variable domain, rest sourced from reference TRBV7-9 and TRBJ2-2, is DTGVSQNPRHKITKRGQNVTFRCDPISEHNRLYWYRQTLGQGPEFLTYFQNEAQLEKSRLLSDRFSAERPKGSFSTLEIQRTEQGDSAMYLCASSLFGGDTGELFFGEGSRLTVL.

V gene TRBV19 combines with J gene TRBJ2-5; 7 positions match TRBD2. The CDR3 has 15 residues. V shed 10 bases and J 3 bases; nucleotides not matched to a gene: 14. Germline CDR1 and CDR2: LNHDA and SQIVND (reference sequence). The CDR3 region has the DNA TGTGCCACCAAAAATCTACGGGGGGTTAAAGAGACCCAGTACTTC. Translating it yields CATKNLRGVKETQYF.

The chain couples TRBV6-6 to TRBJ2-5, with a weak D call TRBD1 (5 bases). The CDR3 runs 16 residues. Between the trimmed V and J ends, which lost 2 bases and 5 bases, there was a span of 18 bases. Germline V gene data show CDR1 as MNHNY and CDR2 as SVGAGI (reference sequence). The CDR3 DNA reads as TGTGCCAGCAGTTACCCTCCTGAGTTGCAGGGCGAGACCCAGTACTTC. Protein product: CASSYPPELQGETQYF.

The gene calls are TRBV5-1 and TRBJ2-7, with 7 bases fitting TRBD1. Germline CDR1 is SGHRS and CDR2 is YFSETQ. The CDR3 totals 14 residues. J was trimmed by 0 bases and V by 4 bases; bases with no gene match: 4. The CDR3 DNA follows: TGCGCCAGCAGCCCCGGACAGGTCTCCTACGAGCAGTACTTC. It translates to CASSPGQVSYEQYF.

The genes are TRBV4-1 and TRBJ1-2; D is unresolved. Trimming took 0 bases from V and 3 from J, leaving 20 bases between them. The CDR3 is 18 amino acids. Germline V gene sequence: CDR1 MGHRA, CDR2 YSYEKL. CDR3 coding DNA: TGCGCCAGCAGCCAAGATTTATTTCAGGAGGGAGCGGACTATGGCTACACCTTC. This gives the protein CASSQDLFQEGADYGYTF.

This chain's CDR3 is CASDSTGDSGNTIYF. DNA of the CDR3: TGTGCCAGCGATTCAACAGGGGACTCTGGAAACACCATATATTTT. V gene TRBV6-6 combines with J gene TRBJ1-3, with 7 bases identical to TRBD1. V lost 8 bases, J lost 0 bases, and 7 bases stayed unmatched. Germline V gene lookup returns CDR1 MNHNY and CDR2 SVGAGI (reference sequence). The CDR3 length is 15 residues.

The V gene is TRBV6-6, the J gene TRBJ2-1; 14 positions agree with TRBD2. Per germline, CDR1 MNHNY and CDR2 SVGAGI (reference sequence). This CDR3 spans 15 amino acids. V shed 6 bases, J shed 6 bases, and the junction held 4 bases outside the gene matches. CDR3 coding DNA: TGTGCCAGCAGACCCGGACTAGCGGGGGGCAATGAGCAGTTCTTC. This sequence encodes CASRPGLAGGNEQFF.

The chain is built from TRBV5-3 and TRBJ1-5; weak D call: TRBD1 (5 bases). TRBV5-3 is given ORF status, its function remaining uncertain. V lost 3 bases to trimming and J lost 0 bases, with 10 bases between them. CDR3 length: 15 amino acids. CDR3 sequence: CARSSGNYSNQPQHF. The CDR3 nucleotides read TGTGCCAGAAGCTCAGGGAACTATAGCAATCAGCCCCAGCATTTT.

The chain combines TRBV19 with TRBJ2-7; 10 bases match TRBD1. CDR3 size: 15 residues. Germline V gene sequence: CDR1 LNHDA, CDR2 SQIVND (reference sequence). V lost 3 bases to trimming and J lost 5 bases; unmatched junction nucleotides: 7. The DNA for the CDR3 is TGTGCCAGTAGTATGTGGACAGGGGGGCAGAACGAGCAGTACTTC. Amino acids: CASSMWTGGQNEQYF.

This clone was seen a few times. This chain uses TRBV5-1 with TRBJ2-1; the match to TRBD2 covers 14 bases. After removal of 4 bases from V and 6 bases from J, the junction contained 6 bases not matched to a gene. CDR1 is SGHRS and CDR2 is YFSETQ in the germline V gene. This CDR3 is built from 16 residues. CDR3 bases: TGCGCCAGCAGCCCGGGACTAGCGGGGGAATTCAATGAGCAGTTCTTC. Translating it yields CASSPGLAGEFNEQFF.

J is TRBJ2-2 and V is TRBV7-5; whether TRBD2, the table's D call, matches the DNA was not checked. TRBV7-5 is a known pseudogene. The CDR3 is made up of 19 amino acids. The CDR3, as DNA: TGTGTCAGAAGCTTCGGAATAGCGGGGGGCCAATCGAACACCGGGGAGCTGTTTTTT. This sequence encodes CVRSFGIAGGQSNTGELFF.

The V gene is TRBV5-6, the J gene TRBJ1-6; TRBD1 aligns across 8 bases. CDR3 length equals 14 residues. The trim removed 2 bases at V and 7 bases at J, leaving 2 bases unmatched. In germline, CDR1 is SGHDT, CDR2 YYEEEE. The DNA of the CDR3 is TGTGCCAGCAGCTTCCGGGACAGGAATTCACCCCTCCACTTT. This translates into CASSFRDRNSPLHF. Together with reference TRBV5-6 and TRBJ1-6, the CDR3 gives the full variable domain: DAGVTQSPTHLIKTRGQQVTLRCSPKSGHDTVSWYQQALGQGPQFIFQYYEEEERQRGNFPDRFSGHQFPNYSSELNVNALLLGDSALYLCASSFRDRNSPLHFGNGTRLTVT.

The chain joins TRBV19 to TRBJ2-2; TRBD1 agrees at 9 bases. Per the germline V gene, CDR1 is LNHDA and CDR2 is SQIVND (reference sequence). V lost 1 base to trimming and J lost 6 bases; unmatched junction nucleotides: 6. The CDR3 spans 16 residues. The CDR3 spells CASSIGRGQGSGELFF. The CDR3 nucleotides read TGTGCCAGTAGTATAGGGCGGGGACAGGGCTCCGGGGAGCTGTTTTTT.

This chain links TRBV6-5 with TRBJ1-1; D uncertain. The CDR3 covers 12 residues. The germline V and J ends were trimmed by 6 bases and 11 bases, with 16 bases remaining between them. Per germline, CDR1 MNHEY and CDR2 SVGAGI. In DNA, the CDR3 is TGTGCCAGCAGCCAGACGGGAGCGCGGGCTTTCTTT. Encoded protein: CASSQTGARAFF.

The rearrangement links TRBV4-1 to TRBJ2-1, with 8 bases matching TRBD1. Germline assignment: CDR1 MGHRA and CDR2 YSYEKL. J lost 8 bases, V lost 1 base, and 7 bases had no gene match. This CDR3 is built from 15 residues. The CDR3, as DNA: TGCGCCAGCAGCCAAGGGGACAGGTTCGGTCATGAGCAGTTCTTC. Translated, it gives CASSQGDRFGHEQFF.

V and J are TRBV5-4 and TRBJ2-6; a weak D match, TRBD1 (5 bases). CDR1 and CDR2 (germline): SGHNT, YYREEE (reference sequence). V gave up 2 bases and J gave up 0 bases, with 12 bases separating them. CDR3 size: 17 residues. The CDR3 spells CASSFITGDSGANVLTF. The CDR3, as DNA: TGTGCCAGCAGCTTTATAACAGGCGACTCTGGGGCCAACGTCCTGACTTTC.

The CDR3 reads CSVAGTSGTTGEQYF. CDR3 sequence (DNA): TGCAGCGTGGCCGGGACTAGCGGGACGACTGGGGAGCAGTACTTC. V is TRBV29-1 and J is TRBJ2-7; TRBD2 matches at 13 bases. After removal of 6 bases from V and 7 bases from J, the junction contained 12 bases not matched to a gene. Germline-derived CDR1 and CDR2 are SQVTM and ANQGSEA. This CDR3 contains 15 residues.

The chain couples TRBV11-1 to TRBJ2-5; 9 nucleotides match TRBD1. This CDR3 spans 16 amino acids. Germline V gene data show CDR1 as SGHAT and CDR2 as FQDESV (reference sequence). Trimming cost V 5 bases and J 4 bases; bases outside gene matches: 11. This CDR3 reads CASSAQQGAGRETQYF. The CDR3 bases are TGTGCCAGCAGCGCGCAACAGGGGGCTGGAAGAGAGACCCAGTACTTC.

V usage is TRBV28 and J usage is TRBJ2-2; D is uncertain. The CDR3 has 16 amino acids. Between the trimmed V and J ends, which lost 5 bases and 0 bases, there was a span of 13 bases. Germline V gene lookup returns CDR1 MDHEN and CDR2 SYDVKM. In DNA, the CDR3 is TGTGCCAGCAGTATAAACTCGTTCGCGAACACCGGGGAGCTGTTTTTT. Its translation: CASSINSFANTGELFF.

The rearrangement joins TRBV4-2 to TRBJ2-1; TRBD2 matches at 10 bases. The germline CDR1 and CDR2 sequences are LGHNA and YNFKEQ. The CDR3 runs 17 residues. With V trimmed by 0 bases and J by 7 bases, 9 bases remained unmatched. CDR3 sequence: CASSQDPSGGVRNEQFF. In nucleotides, the CDR3 is TGTGCCAGCAGCCAAGATCCCAGCGGGGGGGTTCGGAATGAGCAGTTCTTC.